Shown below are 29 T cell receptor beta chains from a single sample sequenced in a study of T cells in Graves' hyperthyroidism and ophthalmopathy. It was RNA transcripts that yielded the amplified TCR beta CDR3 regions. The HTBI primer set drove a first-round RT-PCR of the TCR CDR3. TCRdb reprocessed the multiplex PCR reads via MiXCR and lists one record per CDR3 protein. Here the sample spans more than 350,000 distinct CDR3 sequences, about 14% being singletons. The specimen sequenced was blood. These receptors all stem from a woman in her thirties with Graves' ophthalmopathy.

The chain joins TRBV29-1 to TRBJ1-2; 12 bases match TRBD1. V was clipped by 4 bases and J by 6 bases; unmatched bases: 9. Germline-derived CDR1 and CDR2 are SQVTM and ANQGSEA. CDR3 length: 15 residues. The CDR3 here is CSVAPGQGAGDGYTF. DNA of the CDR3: TGCAGCGTTGCCCCGGGACAGGGGGCAGGAGATGGCTACACCTTC.

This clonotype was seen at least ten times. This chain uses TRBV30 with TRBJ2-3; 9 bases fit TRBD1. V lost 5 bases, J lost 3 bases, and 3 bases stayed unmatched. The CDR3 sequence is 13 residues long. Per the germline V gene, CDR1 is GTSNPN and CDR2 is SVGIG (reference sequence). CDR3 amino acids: CAWRDRGTDTQYF. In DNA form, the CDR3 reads TGTGCCTGGCGTGACAGGGGGACAGATACGCAGTATTTT.

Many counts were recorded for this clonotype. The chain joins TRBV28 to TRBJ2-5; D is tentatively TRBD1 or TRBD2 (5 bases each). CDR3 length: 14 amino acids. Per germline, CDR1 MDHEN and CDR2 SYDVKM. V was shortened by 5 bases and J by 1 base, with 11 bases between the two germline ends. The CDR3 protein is CASSQGRPQETQYF. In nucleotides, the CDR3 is TGTGCCAGCAGTCAGGGACGGCCCCAAGAGACCCAGTACTTC.

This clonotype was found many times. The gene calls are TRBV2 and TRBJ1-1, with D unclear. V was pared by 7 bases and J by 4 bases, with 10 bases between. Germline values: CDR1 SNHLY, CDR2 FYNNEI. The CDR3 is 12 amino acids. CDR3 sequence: CASTSGGTEAFF. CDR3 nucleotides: TGTGCCAGCACCAGTGGAGGCACTGAAGCTTTCTTT.

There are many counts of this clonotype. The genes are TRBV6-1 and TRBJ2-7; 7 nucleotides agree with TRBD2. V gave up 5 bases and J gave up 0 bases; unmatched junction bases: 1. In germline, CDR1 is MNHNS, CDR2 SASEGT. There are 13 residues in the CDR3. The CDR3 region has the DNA TGTGCCAGCAGTAAGCGGGGCTCCTACGAGCAGTACTTC. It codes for CASSKRGSYEQYF.

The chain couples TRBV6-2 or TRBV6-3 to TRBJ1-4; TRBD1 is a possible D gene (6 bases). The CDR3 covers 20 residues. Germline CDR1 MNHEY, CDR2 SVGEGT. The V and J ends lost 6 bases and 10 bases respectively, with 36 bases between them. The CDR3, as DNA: TGTGCCAGCAGATCCGTCGTGGTTATAGGCAGGGGCGGAAGACGGGGAAAACTGTTTTTT. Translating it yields CASRSVVVIGRGGRRGKLFF.

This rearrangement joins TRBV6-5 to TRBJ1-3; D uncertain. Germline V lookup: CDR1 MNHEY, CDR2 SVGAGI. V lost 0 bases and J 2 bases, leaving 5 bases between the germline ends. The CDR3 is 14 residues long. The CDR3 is CASSYSQAGNTIYF. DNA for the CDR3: TGTGCCAGCAGTTACTCCCAGGCTGGAAACACCATATATTTT.

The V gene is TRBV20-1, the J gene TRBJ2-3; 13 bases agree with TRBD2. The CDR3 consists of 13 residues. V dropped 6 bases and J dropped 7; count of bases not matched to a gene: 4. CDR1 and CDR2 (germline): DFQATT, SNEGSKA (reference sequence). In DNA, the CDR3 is TGCAGTGCCAAGACTAGCGGGGGGTATACGCAGTATTTT. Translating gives CSAKTSGGYTQYF.

The CDR3 region is CASTGPGPSPNSPLHF. CDR3 in DNA: TGTGCCAGCACTGGACCCGGGCCCTCGCCCAATTCACCCCTCCACTTT. The chain links TRBV6-2 or TRBV6-3 to TRBJ1-6; unclear D gene. The germline V and J ends were trimmed by 7 bases and 7 bases, with 20 bases remaining between them. Germline CDR1 reads MNHEY; CDR2 reads SVGEGT. This CDR3 has 16 residues.

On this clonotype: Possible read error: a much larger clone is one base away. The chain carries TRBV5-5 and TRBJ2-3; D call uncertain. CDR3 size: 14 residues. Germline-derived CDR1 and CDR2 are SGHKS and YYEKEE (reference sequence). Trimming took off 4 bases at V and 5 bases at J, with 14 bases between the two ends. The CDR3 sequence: CASSQDDSGDTQYF. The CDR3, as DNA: TGTGCCAGCAGCCAAGATGACTCAGGAGATACGCAGTATTTT.

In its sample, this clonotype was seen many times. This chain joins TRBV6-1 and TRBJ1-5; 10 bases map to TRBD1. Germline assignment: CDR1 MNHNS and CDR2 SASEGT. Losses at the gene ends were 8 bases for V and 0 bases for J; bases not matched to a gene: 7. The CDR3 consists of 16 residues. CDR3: CASSDRGTYSNQPQHF. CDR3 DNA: TGTGCCAGCTCGGACAGGGGGACTTATAGCAATCAGCCCCAGCATTTT.

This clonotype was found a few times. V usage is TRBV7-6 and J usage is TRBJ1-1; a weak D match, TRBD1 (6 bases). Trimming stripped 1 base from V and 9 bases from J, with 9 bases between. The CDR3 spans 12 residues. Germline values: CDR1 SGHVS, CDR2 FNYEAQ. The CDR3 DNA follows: TGTGCCAGCAGCTTAGAAGGGACAAAAGCTTTCTTT. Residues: CASSLEGTKAFF.

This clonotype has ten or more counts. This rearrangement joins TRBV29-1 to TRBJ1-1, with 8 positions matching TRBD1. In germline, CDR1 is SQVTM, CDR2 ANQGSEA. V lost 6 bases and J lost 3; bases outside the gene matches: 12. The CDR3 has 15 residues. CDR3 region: CSVGGGQVLDTEAFF. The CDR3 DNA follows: TGCAGCGTCGGGGGGGGACAGGTTTTGGACACTGAAGCTTTCTTT.

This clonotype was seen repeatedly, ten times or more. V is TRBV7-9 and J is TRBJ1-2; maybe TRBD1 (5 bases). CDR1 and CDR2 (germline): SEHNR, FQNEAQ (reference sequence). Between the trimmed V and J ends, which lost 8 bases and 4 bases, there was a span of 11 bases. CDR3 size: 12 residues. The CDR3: CASDQGLYGYTF. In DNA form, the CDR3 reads TGTGCCAGCGATCAGGGTCTCTATGGCTACACCTTC.

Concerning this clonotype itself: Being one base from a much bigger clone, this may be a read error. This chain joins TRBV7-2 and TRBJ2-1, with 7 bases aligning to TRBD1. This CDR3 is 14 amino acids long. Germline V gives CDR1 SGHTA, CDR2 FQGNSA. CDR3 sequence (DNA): TGTGCCGGCAGCTACAACAGGGGAAGCAATGAGCAGTTCTTC. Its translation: CAGSYNRGSNEQFF.

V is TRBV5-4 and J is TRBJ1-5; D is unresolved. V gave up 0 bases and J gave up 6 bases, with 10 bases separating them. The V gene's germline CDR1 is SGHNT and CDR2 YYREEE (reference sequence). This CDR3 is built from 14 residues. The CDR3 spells CASSLDSSSQPQHF. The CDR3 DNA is TGTGCCAGCAGCTTGGACTCCTCATCTCAGCCCCAGCATTTT. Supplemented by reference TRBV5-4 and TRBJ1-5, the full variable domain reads ETGVTQSPTHLIKTRGQQVTLRCSSQSGHNTVSWYQQALGQGPQFIFQYYREEENGRGNFPPRFSGLQFPNYSSELNVNALELDDSALYLCASSLDSSSQPQHFGDGTRLSIL.

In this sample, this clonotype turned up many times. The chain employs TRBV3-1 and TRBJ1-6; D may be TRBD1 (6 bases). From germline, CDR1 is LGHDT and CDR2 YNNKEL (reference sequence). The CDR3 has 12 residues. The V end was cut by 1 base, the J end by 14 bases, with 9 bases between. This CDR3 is CASSQGGRALHF. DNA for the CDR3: TGTGCCAGCAGCCAAGGGGGGCGGGCCCTCCACTTT. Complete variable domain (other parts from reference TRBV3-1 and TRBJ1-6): DTAVSQTPKYLVTQMGNDKSIKCEQNLGHDTMYWYKQDSKKFLKIMFSYNNKELIINETVPNRFSPKSPDKAHLNLHINSLELGDSAVYFCASSQGGRALHFGNGTRLTVT.

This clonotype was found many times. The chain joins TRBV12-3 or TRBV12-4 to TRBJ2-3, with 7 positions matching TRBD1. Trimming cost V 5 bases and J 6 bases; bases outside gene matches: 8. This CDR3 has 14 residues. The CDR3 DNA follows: TGTGCCAGCAGTCGACAGGGAATATTGGATACGCAGTATTTT. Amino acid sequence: CASSRQGILDTQYF.

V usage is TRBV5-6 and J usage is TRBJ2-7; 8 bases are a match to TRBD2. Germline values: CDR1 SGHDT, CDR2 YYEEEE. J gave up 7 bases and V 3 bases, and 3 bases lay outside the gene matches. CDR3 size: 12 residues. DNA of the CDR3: TGTGCCAGCAGCTCCCGGGAGGGGGAGCAGTACTTC. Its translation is CASSSREGEQYF.

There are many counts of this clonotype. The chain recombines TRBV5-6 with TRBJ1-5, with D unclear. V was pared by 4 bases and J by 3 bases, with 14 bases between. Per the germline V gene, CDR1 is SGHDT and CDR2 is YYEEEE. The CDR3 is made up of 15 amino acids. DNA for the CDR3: TGTGCCAGCAGCAGACAAGGACGGCCCAATCAGCCCCAGCATTTT. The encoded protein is CASSRQGRPNQPQHF.

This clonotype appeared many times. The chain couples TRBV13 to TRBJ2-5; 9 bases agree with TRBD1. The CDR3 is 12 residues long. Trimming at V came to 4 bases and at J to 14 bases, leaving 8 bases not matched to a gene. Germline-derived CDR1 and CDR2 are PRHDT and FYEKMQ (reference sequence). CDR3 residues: CASSSGQGRCYF. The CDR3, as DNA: TGTGCCAGCAGCTCAGGACAGGGGCGGTGTTACTTC.

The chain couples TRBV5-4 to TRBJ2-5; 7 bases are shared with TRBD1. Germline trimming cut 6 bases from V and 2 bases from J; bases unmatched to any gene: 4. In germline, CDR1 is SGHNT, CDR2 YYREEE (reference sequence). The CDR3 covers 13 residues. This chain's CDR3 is CASTGQHQETQYF. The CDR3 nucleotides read TGTGCCAGCACGGGACAGCATCAAGAGACCCAGTACTTC.

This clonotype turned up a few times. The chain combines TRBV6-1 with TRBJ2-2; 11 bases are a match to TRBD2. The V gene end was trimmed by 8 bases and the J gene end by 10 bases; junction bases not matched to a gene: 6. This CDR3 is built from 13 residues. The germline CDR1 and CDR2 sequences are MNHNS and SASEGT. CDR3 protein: CASVAGGLTELFF. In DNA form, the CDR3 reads TGTGCCAGCGTAGCGGGGGGGCTTACGGAGCTGTTTTTT.

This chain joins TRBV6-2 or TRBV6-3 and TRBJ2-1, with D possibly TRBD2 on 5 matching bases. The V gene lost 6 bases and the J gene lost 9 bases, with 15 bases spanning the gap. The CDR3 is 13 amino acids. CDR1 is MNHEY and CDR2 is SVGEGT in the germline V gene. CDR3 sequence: CASRTTDAGEQFF. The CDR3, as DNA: TGTGCCAGCAGGACCACCGATGCGGGTGAGCAGTTCTTC.

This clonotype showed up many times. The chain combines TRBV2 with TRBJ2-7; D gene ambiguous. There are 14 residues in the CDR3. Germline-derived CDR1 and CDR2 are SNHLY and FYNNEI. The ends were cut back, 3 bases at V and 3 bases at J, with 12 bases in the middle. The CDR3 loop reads CASSDSNTIYEQYF. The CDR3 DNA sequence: TGTGCCAGCAGTGATAGCAACACGATCTACGAGCAGTACTTC.

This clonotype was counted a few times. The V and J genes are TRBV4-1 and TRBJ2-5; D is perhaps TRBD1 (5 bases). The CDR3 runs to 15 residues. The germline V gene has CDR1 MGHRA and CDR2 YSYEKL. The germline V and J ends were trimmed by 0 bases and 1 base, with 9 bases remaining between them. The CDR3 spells CASSQERGFQETQYF. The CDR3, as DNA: TGCGCCAGCAGCCAAGAAAGGGGATTCCAAGAGACCCAGTACTTC.

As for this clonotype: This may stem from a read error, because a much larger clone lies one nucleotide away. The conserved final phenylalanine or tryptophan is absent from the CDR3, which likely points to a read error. CDR3 sequence reads: CSPPDREGQETQYS. The CDR3 DNA reads as TGCAGTCCTCCGGACAGGGAGGGCCAAGAGACCCAGTACTCC. The V gene is TRBV20-1, the J gene TRBJ2-5, with D tentatively TRBD1 (8 bases). The germline V and J ends were trimmed by 8 bases and 1 base, with 17 bases remaining between them. The CDR3 is 14 amino acids. Germline V CDR1 and CDR2: DFQATT, SNEGSKA (reference sequence).

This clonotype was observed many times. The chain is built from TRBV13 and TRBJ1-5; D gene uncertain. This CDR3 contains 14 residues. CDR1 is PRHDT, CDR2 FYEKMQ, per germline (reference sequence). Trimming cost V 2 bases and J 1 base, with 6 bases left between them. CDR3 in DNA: TGTGCCAGCAGCTTATCCGAGAGCAATCAGCCCCAGCATTTT. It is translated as CASSLSESNQPQHF.

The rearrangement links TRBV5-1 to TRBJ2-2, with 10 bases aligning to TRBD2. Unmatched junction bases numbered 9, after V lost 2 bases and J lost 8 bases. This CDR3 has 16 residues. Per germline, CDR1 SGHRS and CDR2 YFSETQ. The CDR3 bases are TGCGCCAGCAGCTTTCCCGGGACTAGCGTTGGTGGGGAGCTGTTTTTT. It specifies CASSFPGTSVGGELFF.